These T cell receptor beta chains were read from a single sample in a study of T cells in Graves' hyperthyroidism and ophthalmopathy. TCRdb fed the multiplex PCR reads into MiXCR, producing one record per CDR3 protein. The sample includes 500,000 to 650,000 distinct CDR3 sequences, roughly 21% seen only once; the top ten take roughly 47%. The sample taken for sequencing was blood. These receptors originate from a man aged 40-49 years with Graves' ophthalmopathy. Each CDR3 is given with its conserved first and last residue. D genes are given only for firm matches. Size is stated for part of the rows, as once, few or many counts, or as a class when the clone is expanded.

D gene	V gene	J gene	clone size	CDR3 DNA	CDR3 protein
NA	TRBV5-1	TRBJ1-2	NA	TGCGCCAGCAGGGCAGGTCCTAACTATGGCTACACCTTC	CASRAGPNYGYTF
TRBD2	TRBV6-1	TRBJ2-3	NA	TGTGCCAGCACCAACGGACTAGCGGGGGGCCCAGATACGCAGTATTTT	CASTNGLAGGPDTQYF
NA	TRBV7-2	TRBJ2-5	few	TGTGCCAGCAGCTTAGGGTACAAGCACCACCAAGAGACCCAGTACTTC	CASSLGYKHHQETQYF
NA	TRBV7-2	TRBJ2-1	many	TGTGCCAGCAGCTTGTACAACAACAATGAGCAGTTCTTC	CASSLYNNNEQFF
NA	TRBV2	TRBJ2-1	many	TGTGCCAGCAAAGAGGGGGGGCCGAATGAGCAGTTCTTC	CASKEGGPNEQFF
TRBD1	TRBV28	TRBJ1-1	NA	TGTGCCAGCAGCGAAGGGGGCCCGAACACTGAAACTTTCTTT	CASSEGGPNTETFF
NA	TRBV10-3	TRBJ2-5	many	TGTGCCATCAGTGACGGCGGCAGTCAAGAGACCCAGTACTTC	CAISDGGSQETQYF
NA	TRBV5-1	TRBJ1-2	many	TGCGCCAGCAGCTTGGGGGACGGAGGCTATGGCTACACCTTC	CASSLGDGGYGYTF
TRBD2	TRBV5-1	TRBJ2-2	NA	TGCGCCAGCAGCGCACCCGGGACTAGCGGGGGGGAGTTTTCCGGGGAGCTGTTTTTT	CASSAPGTSGGEFSGELFF
NA	TRBV6-1	TRBJ2-6	NA	TGTGCCAGCAACCCCTCTGGGGCCAACGTCCTGACTTTC	CASNPSGANVLTF
NA	TRBV28	TRBJ2-7	many	TGTGCCAGCACCCTATCACCGAGGGACTACGAGCAGTACTTC	CASTLSPRDYEQYF
NA	TRBV2	TRBJ1-5	many	TGTGCCAGCAGTGATGAGGGGACGAGTCAGCCCCAGCATTTT	CASSDEGTSQPQHF
TRBD1	TRBV29-1	TRBJ2-1	NA	TGCAGCGTTACCGGGACAGGGTTCTCCTACAATGAGCAGTTCTTC	CSVTGTGFSYNEQFF
NA	TRBV15	TRBJ1-1	few	TGTGCCACCAGCAGAGACAGGGAAAACACTGAAGCTTTCTTT	CATSRDRENTEAFF
TRBD1	TRBV3-1	TRBJ1-5	many	TGTGCCAGCAGCCTAGGAACCGGGACAGGGATAATCGGCAATCAGCCCCAGCATTTT	CASSLGTGTGIIGNQPQHF